This TCR beta chain was sequenced during a study of shared clonotypes between healthy human individuals. Findings and limits, study-wide: The study drew on few donors, limiting represented genetic and exposure-history diversity. Generation probability values for non-shared clonotypes were lower than those for clonotypes shared by all four donors.

Concerning this clone: Its target is not known.

This CDR3 comprises 13 residues. Germline V CDR1 and CDR2: SNHLY, FYNNEI. Trimming pared 4 bases from V and 5 bases from J, leaving 9 bases between. Original handling: Junction-only sequences without quality scores were provided by ImmunoSEQ, so filtering was different. Some clones are missing from TCRdb's copy, which holds only in-frame ones; the method was immunoSEQ multiplex PCR. V, J and clone size were drawn from that table, and D and trimming were deduced from the DNA. The profile shows about 1.9 million clones, 93% of them singletons. CD45RO-negative, CCR7-positively selected cells formed the naive CD8 fraction, excluding terminally differentiated effector memory CD45RA+ cells. There were only Caucasian adults among the donors, and all lived in Nashville, Tennessee.

The origin of this receptor is a man younger than 35 in good health. Some clones in this sample may be carry-over from other donors' samples. The source material was naive CD8+ T cells from PBMCs. This rearrangement joins TRBV2 to TRBJ2-1; no reliable D call. The CDR3 region is CASSGPSDNEQFF. The CDR3 region has the DNA TGTGCCAGCAGTGGACCGTCTGACAATGAGCAGTTCTTC.